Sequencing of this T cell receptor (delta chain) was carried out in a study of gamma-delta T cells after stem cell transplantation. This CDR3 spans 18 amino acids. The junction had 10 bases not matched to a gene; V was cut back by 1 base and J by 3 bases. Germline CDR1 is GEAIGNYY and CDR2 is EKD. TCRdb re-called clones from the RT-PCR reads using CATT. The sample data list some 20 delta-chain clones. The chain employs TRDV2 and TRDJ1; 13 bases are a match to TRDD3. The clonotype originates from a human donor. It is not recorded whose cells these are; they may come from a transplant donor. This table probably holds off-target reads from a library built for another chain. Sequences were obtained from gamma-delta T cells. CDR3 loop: CACDTLNWGIRGPDKLIF. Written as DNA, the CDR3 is TGTGCCTGTGACACGCTGAACTGGGGGATACGCGGTCCCGATAAACTCATCTTT.